A selection of T cell receptor beta chains follows, all from one sample in a study of blood T cell repertoires in COVID-19. Here immunoSEQ multiplex PCR was the method, and the copy in TCRdb shows in-frame clones only, minus some. The sample yields tens of thousands of clones, 70% to 80% seen once. The sample consisted of peripheral blood. These receptors all come from a man aged 55 to 70 with active or convalescent COVID-19. Each CDR3 is given with its conserved first and last residue. The D gene is left open where the match is weak. Rows give clone size only sometimes, using once, few, many, or a class for an expanded clone.

>TRBV6-5|.|TRBJ1-5|.
CASGTNNQPQHF
TGTGCCTCCGGGACAAACAATCAGCCCCAGCATTTT
>TRBV18|TRBD1|TRBJ1-1|.
CASSGQGLYTEAFF
TGTGCCAGCTCAGGACAGGGTTTGTACACTGAAGCTTTCTTT
>TRBV4-2|TRBD1|TRBJ1-6|.
CASSHALDRGDSPLHF
TGTGCCAGCAGCCATGCCCTCGACAGGGGTGATTCACCCCTCCACTTT
>TRBV6-5|TRBD1|TRBJ1-4|.
CASSYRDRGPGEKLFF
TGTGCCAGCAGTTACAGAGACAGGGGGCCTGGTGAAAAACTGTTTTTT
>TRBV14|.|TRBJ1-6|.
CASSQGWFSGNSPLHF
TGTGCCAGCAGCCAAGGCTGGTTCTCGGGAAATTCACCCCTCCACTTT
>TRBV15|.|TRBJ1-4|few
CATRGPTNEKLFF
TGTGCCACCAGGGGGCCGACTAATGAAAAACTGTTTTTT
>TRBV29-1|.|TRBJ1-3|.
CSVVDNHRSSGNTIYF
TGCAGCGTTGTTGATAACCACAGGAGCTCTGGAAACACCATATATTTT
>TRBV7-2|TRBD1|TRBJ2-1|once
CASTSWSGTGANEQFF
TGTGCCAGCACCTCATGGTCCGGGACAGGCGCCAATGAGCAGTTCTTC
>TRBV5-1|TRBD1|TRBJ1-1|.
CASSLGTGNTEAFF
TGCGCCAGCAGCTTGGGGACAGGGAACACTGAAGCTTTCTTT
>TRBV10-3|.|TRBJ2-5|.
CAISEGAEAETQYF
TGTGCCATCAGTGAAGGGGCAGAGGCGGAGACCCAGTACTTC
>TRBV18|TRBD1|TRBJ2-7|.
CASSQPGTGGYEQYF
TGTGCCAGCTCACAACCCGGGACAGGGGGTTACGAGCAGTACTTC
>TRBV3-1/TRBV3-2|TRBD2|TRBJ2-1|.
CASSLSGGSYNEQFF
TGTGCCAGCAGCCTTAGCGGGGGGTCCTACAATGAGCAGTTCTTC
>TRBV4-1|TRBD1|TRBJ1-4|.
CASSPIQGQGFEKLFF
TGCGCCAGCAGCCCAATCCAGGGACAGGGGTTTGAAAAACTGTTTTTT
>TRBV28|TRBD1|TRBJ1-1|few
CASSLHHRGTEAFF
TGTGCCAGCAGTTTACACCACAGGGGCACTGAAGCTTTCTTT
>TRBV7-9|TRBD2|TRBJ2-3|.
CASRDGTSGISDTQYF
TGTGCCAGCAGGGACGGGACTAGCGGGATCTCAGATACGCAGTATTTT
>TRBV27|TRBD1|TRBJ1-4|few
CASSTTGRAEKLFF
TGTGCCAGCAGTACGACAGGGCGGGCTGAAAAACTGTTTTTT
>TRBV6-5|.|TRBJ1-1|.
CASSYSNGDQAFF
TGTGCCAGCAGTTACTCGAACGGGGATCAGGCTTTCTTT
>TRBV5-1|.|TRBJ1-2|.
CASSAPQGFGGYTF
TGCGCCAGCAGCGCGCCACAGGGATTCGGGGGCTACACCTTC
>TRBV7-9|.|TRBJ2-5|.
CAVPGDGGETQYF
TGTGCCGTCCCAGGGGATGGCGGCGAGACCCAGTACTTC
>TRBV7-3|.|TRBJ2-3|few
CASSPLGRANTDTQYF
TGTGCCAGCAGCCCCCTGGGCAGGGCGAATACAGATACGCAGTATTTT
>TRBV19|.|TRBJ2-7|.
CASSPGGEAYEQYF
TGTGCCAGTAGTCCAGGTGGGGAGGCCTACGAGCAGTACTTC
>TRBV27|.|TRBJ1-2|.
CASRRRDNYGYTF
TGTGCCAGCAGACGAAGAGATAACTATGGCTACACCTTC
>TRBV10-2|TRBD1|TRBJ1-4|.
CASSQGQPNEKLFF
TGCGCCAGTAGCCAGGGACAGCCTAATGAAAAACTGTTTTTT
>TRBV15|TRBD1|TRBJ1-1|.
CATSSGTAREAFF
TGTGCCACCAGCAGCGGGACAGCTAGAGAAGCTTTCTTT
>TRBV5-1|TRBD1|TRBJ2-5|.
CASSLEGQGASETQYF
TGCGCCAGCAGCTTGGAGGGACAGGGGGCTTCGGAGACCCAGTACTTC
>TRBV5-3|.|TRBJ1-2|.
CARSSRFFRYGYTF
TGTGCCAGAAGCTCCAGATTCTTCAGGTATGGCTACACCTTC
>TRBV10-3|TRBD1|TRBJ2-2|.
CAISELGQGHTGELFF
TGTGCCATCAGTGAGCTCGGACAGGGCCACACCGGGGAGCTGTTTTTT
>TRBV19|.|TRBJ1-1|once
CASSRTANTEAFF
TGTGCCAGTAGTCGAACAGCGAACACTGAAGCTTTCTTT
>TRBV25-1|TRBD1|TRBJ1-1|once
CASSESRQGQVMNTEAFF
TGTGCCAGCAGTGAATCGAGACAGGGACAAGTAATGAACACTGAAGCTTTCTTT
>TRBV7-2|.|TRBJ1-4|.
CASSPQTGTNEKLFF
TGTGCCAGCAGTCCACAGACAGGCACTAATGAAAAACTGTTTTTT
>TRBV7-8|.|TRBJ2-7|.
CASSRAGDEQYF
TGTGCCAGCAGCCGGGCCGGGGACGAGCAGTACTTC
>TRBV11-2|TRBD2|TRBJ2-5|.
CASSLAGGKVETQYF
TGTGCCAGCAGCTTAGCGGGGGGGAAGGTGGAGACCCAGTACTTC
>TRBV19|.|TRBJ2-1|medium-sized
CASSLGGPGNEQFF
TGTGCCAGTAGTTTGGGGGGGCCAGGGAATGAGCAGTTCTTC
>TRBV3-1/TRBV3-2|.|TRBJ1-3|.
CASSLLTGNTIYF
TGTGCCAGCAGCCTTCTGACAGGAAACACCATATATTTT
>TRBV6-5|.|TRBJ1-1|.
CASSYSMPGTEAFF
TGTGCCAGCAGTTACTCGATGCCCGGCACTGAAGCTTTCTTT
>TRBV6-2/TRBV6-3|.|TRBJ2-6|.
CASSFGGSGANVLTF
TGTGCCAGCAGTTTCGGGGGTTCTGGGGCCAACGTCCTGACTTTC
>TRBV3-1/TRBV3-2|.|TRBJ2-5|.
CASSLRETQYF
TGTGCCAGCAGCTTGCGAGAGACCCAGTACTTC
>TRBV28|.|TRBJ2-7|.
CASSLRPQGLPYEQYF
TGTGCCAGCAGTTTAAGACCCCAGGGGCTGCCCTACGAGCAGTACTTC
>TRBV7-6|TRBD1|TRBJ1-4|few
CASSLAVGTGDEKLFF
TGTGCCAGCAGCTTAGCGGTTGGGACAGGGGATGAAAAACTGTTTTTT
>TRBV6-6|.|TRBJ1-4|.
CASSRKTGVTNEKLFF
TGTGCCAGCAGTCGAAAAACAGGTGTAACTAATGAAAAACTGTTTTTT
>TRBV11-1|.|TRBJ2-2|.
CASSFLRAVDTGELFF
TGTGCCAGCAGCTTCCTCAGGGCAGTGGACACCGGGGAGCTGTTTTTT
>TRBV5-4|TRBD1|TRBJ2-5|.
CASSTGTVKQETQYF
TGTGCCAGCAGCACCGGGACAGTCAAACAAGAGACCCAGTACTTC
>TRBV9|TRBD2|TRBJ2-2|.
CASSVKGGGLNTGELFF
TGTGCCAGCAGCGTTAAAGGCGGGGGGCTGAACACCGGGGAGCTGTTTTTT
>TRBV30|.|TRBJ1-2|.
CAWSVTGFGYTF
TGTGCCTGGAGTGTGACAGGCTTTGGCTACACCTTC
>TRBV2|.|TRBJ1-5|.
CASSEGPHSNQPQHF
TGTGCCAGCAGTGAGGGGCCACATAGCAATCAGCCCCAGCATTTT
>TRBV6-5|.|TRBJ1-1|.
CASSRATTGTREAFF
TGTGCCAGCAGTCGGGCAACCACCGGGACTCGTGAAGCTTTCTTT
>TRBV4-1|.|TRBJ2-2|.
CASSQGGEGETLGYAGELFF
TGCGCCAGCAGCCAAGGAGGCGAGGGGGAGACCTTGGGATACGCCGGGGAGCTGTTTTTT
>TRBV14|.|TRBJ2-1|.
CASSQGQWYNEQFF
TGTGCCAGCAGCCAAGGACAGTGGTACAATGAGCAGTTCTTC
>TRBV6-2/TRBV6-3|.|TRBJ1-2|once
CASSQTPEGGYGYTF
TGTGCCAGCAGTCAAACCCCGGAAGGGGGCTATGGCTACACCTTC
>TRBV19|.|TRBJ1-5|.
CASTPIDTLGNQPQHF
TGTGCCAGTACCCCAATCGACACCCTGGGCAATCAGCCCCAGCATTTT
>TRBV19|.|TRBJ1-2|once
CASSIESANYGYTF
TGTGCCAGTAGTATAGAAAGCGCTAACTATGGCTACACCTTC
>TRBV27|TRBD2|TRBJ2-2|once
CASSTQREGSAGELFF
TGTGCCAGCAGTACACAGCGGGAAGGGTCTGCCGGGGAGCTGTTTTTT
>TRBV7-2|TRBD1|TRBJ1-2|.
CASSLSPGQILNYGYTF
TGTGCCAGCAGCTTATCGCCGGGACAGATCCTTAACTATGGCTACACCTTC
>TRBV7-5|.|TRBJ2-5|.
CVRSLGGTGGGKTQYF
TGTGTCAGAAGCTTAGGCGGAACAGGGGGAGGGAAGACCCAGTACTTC
>TRBV5-1|TRBD1|TRBJ2-7|.
CASSSTGTGWYEQYF
TGCGCCAGCAGCTCGACCGGGACAGGGTGGTACGAGCAGTACTTC
>TRBV11-2|.|TRBJ1-5|.
CASSLFGQNNQPQHF
TGTGCCAGCAGCTTATTCGGACAGAACAATCAGCCCCAGCATTTT
>TRBV28|TRBD2|TRBJ2-3|.
CASSLLGEGSDTQYF
TGTGCCAGCAGTTTATTAGGGGAGGGGTCAGATACGCAGTATTTT
>TRBV3-1/TRBV3-2|TRBD1|TRBJ1-1|.
CASSPSTGDEAFF
TGTGCCAGCAGCCCCTCGACAGGGGACGAAGCTTTCTTT